This paragraph reports one TCR beta chain. Its target is unknown. Germline assignment: CDR1 SGHTA and CDR2 FQGNSA. CDR3 length equals 14 residues. V lost 4 bases, J lost 10 bases, and 6 bases stayed unmatched. This specimen belongs to a study of identical twins. Study-level results: Fewer insertions marked abundant cord blood beta clonotypes; young adult naive trended weakly, memory not at all. Within beta out-of-frame sequences, the excess sharing observed between twins was weaker. Interpretation of the results relied on cross-sectional statistical analysis and not on following the same donors.

MiXCR, run by TCRdb on the 5' RACE reads, gives a single entry per CDR3 protein. The table includes fewer than 500,000 distinct CDR3 sequences, roughly an eighth detected once. These same records also appear under a second study, on yellow fever vaccine responses in identical twins.

The chain couples TRBV7-2 to TRBJ2-1, with 11 nucleotides matching TRBD2. Sequencing input: CD4+ T cells sorted from blood. This clonotype was obtained from a woman between 18 and 30 years old in good health. The DNA for the CDR3 is TGTGCCAGCAGCTCAAAGACTAGCGGGAAAGAGCAGTTCTTC. As protein: CASSSKTSGKEQFF.